Listed below are T cell receptor beta chains from one sample, sequenced in a study of cytomegalovirus exposure and HLA in healthy donors. The protocol was immunoSEQ multiplex PCR, while the TCRdb copy is restricted to in-frame clones and leaves out a portion. Of 60,000 to 70,000 clones listed, around 80% are singletons. Sequencing was carried out using PBMCs. These receptors all come from a woman under 40 in good health and CMV-seronegative. Each CDR3 is given with its conserved first and last residue. A D gene is named only where the DNA matches it firmly. Only part of the rows carry a size: once, few, many, or a class if the clone is expanded.

>TRBV10-3|14|TRBJ2-7|-|TRBD1
TGTGCCATCAGTGACCCGGACAGGGTCTACGAGCAGTACTTC
CAISDPDRVYEQYF
>TRBV30|13|TRBJ1-5|-|-
TGTGCCTGGAGCAGAGGTGTGTATCAGCCCCAGCATTTT
CAWSRGVYQPQHF
>TRBV6-6|14|TRBJ2-3|-|TRBD2
TGTGCCAGCAGAGCGGGAGGAAGCACAGATACGCAGTATTTT
CASRAGGSTDTQYF
>TRBV2|17|TRBJ2-7|-|TRBD1
TGTGCCAGCAGCGCCGCCGGGACAGGGGGCGCTTACAACGAGCAGTACTTC
CASSAAGTGGAYNEQYF
>TRBV28|13|TRBJ1-1|-|-
TGTGCCAGCAGCTACATCCAGGGAGGAGAAGCTTTCTTT
CASSYIQGGEAFF
>TRBV10-3|13|TRBJ2-7|-|-
TGTGCCATCAGTGGACTCAGCTCCTACGAGCAGTACTTC
CAISGLSSYEQYF
>TRBV4-1|15|TRBJ1-1|-|-
TGCGCCAGCAGCCAGCCGACAAAGGCGAGCACTGAAGCTTTCTTT
CASSQPTKASTEAFF
>TRBV6-5|12|TRBJ1-2|-|-
TGTGCCAGCAGTCAACAGGGCCATGGCTACACCTTC
CASSQQGHGYTF
>TRBV16|15|TRBJ2-5|-|TRBD2
TGTGCCAGCAGCCCCGGATTTAGCGGGCAAGAGACCCAGTACTTC
CASSPGFSGQETQYF
>TRBV27|13|TRBJ2-3|-|TRBD2
TGTGGCGCGGGGGGGCTAGCGGGAGGGACGCAGTATTTT
CGAGGLAGGTQYF
>TRBV30|13|TRBJ1-1|-|-
TGTGCCTGGAGTGACCGGGGTTGGACTGAAGCTTTCTTT
CAWSDRGWTEAFF
>TRBV6-6|14|TRBJ1-1|few|-
TGTGCCAGCAGTCCGACAGTGGGGCTCACTGAAGCTTTCTTT
CASSPTVGLTEAFF
>TRBV5-1|15|TRBJ2-7|-|-
TGCGCCAGCAGCTCGTTAGGAGGGGGCTTCTACGAGCAGTACTTC
CASSSLGGGFYEQYF
>TRBV29-1|14|TRBJ1-3|-|-
TGCAGCGTTGACCCAGAATCCTCTGGAAACACCATATATTTT
CSVDPESSGNTIYF
>TRBV5-4|12|TRBJ2-7|-|TRBD2
TGTGCCAGCAGCTTGAGCGGGGGGGAGCAGTACTTC
CASSLSGGEQYF
>TRBV7-2|15|TRBJ2-7|-|-
TGTGCCAGCAGCTTAGCCGGAGGTTCTGTGTACGAGCAGTACTTC
CASSLAGGSVYEQYF
>TRBV4-3|14|TRBJ1-1|-|-
TGCGCCAGCAGCCCCGGTGTTGTGAGCACTGAAGCTTTCTTT
CASSPGVVSTEAFF
>TRBV7-2|16|TRBJ2-7|-|TRBD2
TGTGCCAGCAGCTTGGCAGCGGGAGAGGGGTTATACGAGCAGTACTTC
CASSLAAGEGLYEQYF
>TRBV10-3|15|TRBJ2-7|-|TRBD1
TGTGCCATCAGGCGATGGACAGGCCTCAACTACGAGCAGTACTTC
CAIRRWTGLNYEQYF
>TRBV2|15|TRBJ1-5|few|-
TGTGCCAGCAGCCCACGTTCAGTATTAAATCAGCCCCAGCATTTT
CASSPRSVLNQPQHF
>TRBV28|13|TRBJ1-6|once|-
TGTGCCAGCAGTTTGAGGTTATCCTCACCCCTCCACTTT
CASSLRLSSPLHF
>TRBV30|13|TRBJ2-5|-|TRBD1
TGTGCCTGGGGGGACAGCCACCAAGAGACCCAGTACTTC
CAWGDSHQETQYF
>TRBV5-6|14|TRBJ2-7|-|-
TGTGCCAGCAGCTTTCCACAGGAGGGGAACGAGCAGTACTTC
CASSFPQEGNEQYF
>TRBV15|15|TRBJ2-7|-|TRBD2
TGTGCCACCAGCAGAGAGCGGGGGGCTTCCTACGAGCAGTACTTC
CATSRERGASYEQYF
>TRBV29-1|14|TRBJ2-1|-|-
TGCAGCGTTGCTTACGTTGGAGTAGAAAGTGAGCAGTTCTTC
CSVAYVGVESEQFF
>TRBV7-2|14|TRBJ2-2|few|-
TGTGCCAGCAGCCCGGACAGGAACACCGGGGAGCTGTTTTTT
CASSPDRNTGELFF
>TRBV6-4|17|TRBJ2-6|-|TRBD1
TGTGCCAGCAGTGACGAGGGGGCAGGCTCTGGGGCCAACGTCCTGACTTTC
CASSDEGAGSGANVLTF
>TRBV5-6|15|TRBJ2-2|-|-
TGTGCCAGCAGCACCCGCCGGACAGACACCGGGGAGCTGTTTTTT
CASSTRRTDTGELFF
>TRBV5-1|12|TRBJ2-1|-|-
TGCGCCAGCAGCCCCCCCGCGGATGAGCAGTTCTTC
CASSPPADEQFF
>TRBV25-1|16|TRBJ1-1|-|TRBD1
TGTGCCAGCAGTGGTATTCGGGACAGGGGCTCGCCTGAAGCTTTCTTT
CASSGIRDRGSPEAFF
>TRBV6-1|15|TRBJ1-4|-|-
TGTGCCAGCAGTGAAGACAGGCGAACTAATGAAAAACTGTTTTTT
CASSEDRRTNEKLFF
>TRBV5-1|16|TRBJ2-3|-|TRBD2
TGCGCCAGCAGCCGCCTTACTAGCGGAGGAGGAGATACGCAGTATTTT
CASSRLTSGGGDTQYF
>TRBV4-3|13|TRBJ1-2|-|-
TGCGCCAGCAGCCAAGACCTCTACTATGGCTACACCTTC
CASSQDLYYGYTF
>TRBV14|14|TRBJ2-5|-|-
TGTGCCAGCAGCCAAGACAGGGCGCAAGGGGCCCAGTACTTC
CASSQDRAQGAQYF
>TRBV30|14|TRBJ1-4|few|-
TGTGCCTGGAGCGCAGGCGGGGCGGATGAAAAACTGTTTTTT
CAWSAGGADEKLFF
>TRBV4-1|17|TRBJ2-7|-|TRBD2
TGCGCCAGCAGCCGGACATGGTGGGACGGGACTAGTTCTCAGCAGTACTTC
CASSRTWWDGTSSQQYF
>TRBV30|14|TRBJ1-2|-|-
TGTGCCTGGAGGGTTAGACAGGAGTCATATGGCTACACCTTC
CAWRVRQESYGYTF
>TRBV10-2|16|TRBJ2-2|few|TRBD2
TGCGCCAGCAGTGGACTAGCGGGGGGGCAGGTCGGGGAGCTGTTTTTT
CASSGLAGGQVGELFF
>TRBV28|15|TRBJ1-6|-|-
TGTGCCAGCAGTTTGTCCGAGGGTGGATGGTCACCCCTCCACTTT
CASSLSEGGWSPLHF
>TRBV30|14|TRBJ1-6|-|-
TGTGCCCCGCCCCAGGACGGGGTATACTCACCCCTCCACTTT
CAPPQDGVYSPLHF